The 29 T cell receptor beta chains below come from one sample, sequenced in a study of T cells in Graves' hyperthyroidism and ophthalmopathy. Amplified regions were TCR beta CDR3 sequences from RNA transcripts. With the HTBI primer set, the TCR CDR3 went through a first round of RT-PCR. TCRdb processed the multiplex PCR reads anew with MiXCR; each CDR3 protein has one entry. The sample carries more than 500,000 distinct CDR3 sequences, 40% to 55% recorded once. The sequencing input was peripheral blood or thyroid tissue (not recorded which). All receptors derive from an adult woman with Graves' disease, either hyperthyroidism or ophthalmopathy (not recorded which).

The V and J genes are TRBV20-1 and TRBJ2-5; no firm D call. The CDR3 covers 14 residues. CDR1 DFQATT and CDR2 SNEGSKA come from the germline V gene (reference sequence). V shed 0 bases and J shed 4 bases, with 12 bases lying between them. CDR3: CSARDVGLGETQYF. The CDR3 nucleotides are TGCAGTGCTAGAGATGTTGGGTTAGGAGAGACCCAGTACTTC.

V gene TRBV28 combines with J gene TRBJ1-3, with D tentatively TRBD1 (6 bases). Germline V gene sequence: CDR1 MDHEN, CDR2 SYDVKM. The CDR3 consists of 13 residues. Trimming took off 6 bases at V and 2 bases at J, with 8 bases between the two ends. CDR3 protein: CASRPGAGNTIYF. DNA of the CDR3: TGTGCCAGCAGACCAGGGGCTGGAAACACCATATATTTT.

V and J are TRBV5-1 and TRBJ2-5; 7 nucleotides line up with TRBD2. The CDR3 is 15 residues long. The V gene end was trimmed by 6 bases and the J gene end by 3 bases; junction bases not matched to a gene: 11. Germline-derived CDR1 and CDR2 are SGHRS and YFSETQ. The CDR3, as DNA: TGCGCCAGCATTTGGGGCGGGAGCACTGAAGAGACCCAGTACTTC. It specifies CASIWGGSTEETQYF.

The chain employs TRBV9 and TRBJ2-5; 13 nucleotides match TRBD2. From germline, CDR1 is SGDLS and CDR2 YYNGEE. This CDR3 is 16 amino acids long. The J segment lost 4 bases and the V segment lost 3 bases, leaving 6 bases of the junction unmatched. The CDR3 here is CASSGTSGGAAETQYF. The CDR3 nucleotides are TGTGCCAGCAGCGGAACTAGCGGGGGGGCCGCAGAGACCCAGTACTTC.

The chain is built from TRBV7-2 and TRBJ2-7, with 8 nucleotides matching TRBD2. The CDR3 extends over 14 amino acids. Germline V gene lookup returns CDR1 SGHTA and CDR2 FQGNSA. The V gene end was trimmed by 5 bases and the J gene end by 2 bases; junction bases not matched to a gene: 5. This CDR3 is CASSSGSGTYEQYF. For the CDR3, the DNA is TGTGCCAGCAGCAGCGGTAGCGGGACCTACGAGCAGTACTTC.

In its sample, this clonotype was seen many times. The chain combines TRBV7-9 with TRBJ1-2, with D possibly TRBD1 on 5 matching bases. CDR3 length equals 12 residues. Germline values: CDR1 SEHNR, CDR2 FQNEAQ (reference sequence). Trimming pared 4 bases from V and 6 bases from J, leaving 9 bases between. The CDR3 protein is CASSSPGDGYTF. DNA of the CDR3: TGTGCCAGCAGCTCTCCGGGGGATGGCTACACCTTC.

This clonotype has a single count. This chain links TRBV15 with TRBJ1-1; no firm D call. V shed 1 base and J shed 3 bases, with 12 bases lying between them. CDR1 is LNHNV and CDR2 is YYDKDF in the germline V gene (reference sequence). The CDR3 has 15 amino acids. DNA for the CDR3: TGTGCCACCAGCAGAGGTAGGCGGGCCGACACTGAAGCTTTCTTT. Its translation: CATSRGRRADTEAFF.

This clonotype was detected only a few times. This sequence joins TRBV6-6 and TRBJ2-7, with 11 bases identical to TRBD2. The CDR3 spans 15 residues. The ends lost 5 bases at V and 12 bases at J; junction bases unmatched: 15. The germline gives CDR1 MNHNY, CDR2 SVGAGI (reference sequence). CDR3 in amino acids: CASSTTGLAGILVYF. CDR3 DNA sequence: TGTGCCAGCAGTACTACAGGACTAGCGGGTATCCTGGTGTACTTC.

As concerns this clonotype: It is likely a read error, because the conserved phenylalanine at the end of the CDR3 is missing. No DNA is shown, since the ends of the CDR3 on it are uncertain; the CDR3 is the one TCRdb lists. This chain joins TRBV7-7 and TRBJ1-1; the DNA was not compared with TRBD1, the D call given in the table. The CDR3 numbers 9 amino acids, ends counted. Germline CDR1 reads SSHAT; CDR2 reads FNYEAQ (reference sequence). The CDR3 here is CASSLGTNS.

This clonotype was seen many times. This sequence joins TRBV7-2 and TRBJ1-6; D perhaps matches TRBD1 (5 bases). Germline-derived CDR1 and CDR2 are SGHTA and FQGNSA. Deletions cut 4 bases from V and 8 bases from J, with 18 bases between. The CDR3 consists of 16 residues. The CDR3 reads CASSSPVRGIYSPLHF. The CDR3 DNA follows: TGTGCCAGCAGCTCACCCGTACGGGGGATCTATTCACCCCTCCACTTT.

The CDR3 DNA reads as TGCAGCGTTAGGGGACAGGGGGACTACAATGAGCAGTTCTTC. The encoded protein is CSVRGQGDYNEQFF. This sequence joins TRBV29-1 and TRBJ2-1, with 11 nucleotides matching TRBD1. The V and J ends lost 5 bases and 3 bases, in that order; junction bases with no gene match: 3. CDR1 and CDR2 (germline): SQVTM, ANQGSEA. The CDR3 runs to 14 residues.

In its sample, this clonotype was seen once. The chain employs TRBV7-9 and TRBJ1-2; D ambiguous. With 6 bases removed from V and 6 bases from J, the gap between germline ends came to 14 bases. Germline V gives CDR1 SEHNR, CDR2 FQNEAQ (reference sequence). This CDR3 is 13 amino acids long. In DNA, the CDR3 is TGTGCCAGCAGGGGTCTTGGGAGTCATGGCTACACCTTC. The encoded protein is CASRGLGSHGYTF.

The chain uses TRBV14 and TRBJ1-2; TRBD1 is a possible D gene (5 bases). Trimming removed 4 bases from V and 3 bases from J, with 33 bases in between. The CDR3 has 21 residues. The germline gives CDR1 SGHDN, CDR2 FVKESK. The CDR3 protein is CASSLTVLLAGGFHIYYGYTF. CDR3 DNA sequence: TGTGCCAGCAGCCTAACAGTCCTCCTAGCGGGGGGATTTCATATATACTATGGCTACACCTTC.

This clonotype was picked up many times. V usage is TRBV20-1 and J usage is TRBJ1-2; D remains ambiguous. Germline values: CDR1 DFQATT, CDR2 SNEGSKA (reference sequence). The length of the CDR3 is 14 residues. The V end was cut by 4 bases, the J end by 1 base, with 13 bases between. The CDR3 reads CSAKRNYFNYGYTF. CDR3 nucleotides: TGCAGTGCTAAAAGAAACTATTTTAACTATGGCTACACCTTC.

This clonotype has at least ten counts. CDR3 sequence: CASRRVTFYEQYF. The CDR3 region has the DNA TGTGCCAGTAGGCGCGTCACGTTCTACGAGCAGTACTTC. The rearrangement joins TRBV19 to TRBJ2-7; D unresolved. Looked up from germline, CDR1 is LNHDA and CDR2 is SQIVND (reference sequence). Trimming removed 6 bases at V and 3 bases at J, with 12 bases between. The CDR3 has 13 residues.

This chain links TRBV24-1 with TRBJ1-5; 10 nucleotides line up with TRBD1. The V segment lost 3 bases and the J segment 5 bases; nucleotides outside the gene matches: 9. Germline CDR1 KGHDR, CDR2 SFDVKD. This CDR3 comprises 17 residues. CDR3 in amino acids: CATSDPRTGGDYQPQHF. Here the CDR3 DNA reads TGTGCCACCAGTGATCCGCGGACAGGGGGGGATTATCAGCCCCAGCATTTT.

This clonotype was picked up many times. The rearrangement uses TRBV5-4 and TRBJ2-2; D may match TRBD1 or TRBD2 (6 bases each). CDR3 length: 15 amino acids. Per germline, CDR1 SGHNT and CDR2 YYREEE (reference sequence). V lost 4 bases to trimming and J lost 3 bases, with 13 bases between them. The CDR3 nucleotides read TGTGCCAGCAGCCCCGGGGGACAATACACCGGGGAGCTGTTTTTT. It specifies CASSPGGQYTGELFF.

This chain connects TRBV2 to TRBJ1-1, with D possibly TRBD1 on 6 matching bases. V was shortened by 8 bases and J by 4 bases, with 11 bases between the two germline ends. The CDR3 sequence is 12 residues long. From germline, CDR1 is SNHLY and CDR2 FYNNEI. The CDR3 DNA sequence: TGTGCCAGCCTCAGGGACATCACTGAAGCTTTCTTT. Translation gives CASLRDITEAFF.

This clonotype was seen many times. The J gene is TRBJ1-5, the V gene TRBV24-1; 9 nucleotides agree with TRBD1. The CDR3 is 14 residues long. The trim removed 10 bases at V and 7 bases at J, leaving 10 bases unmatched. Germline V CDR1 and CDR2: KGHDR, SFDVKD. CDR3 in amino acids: CATGGQGSGQPQHF. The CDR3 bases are TGTGCCACGGGCGGACAGGGGTCGGGGCAGCCCCAGCATTTT.

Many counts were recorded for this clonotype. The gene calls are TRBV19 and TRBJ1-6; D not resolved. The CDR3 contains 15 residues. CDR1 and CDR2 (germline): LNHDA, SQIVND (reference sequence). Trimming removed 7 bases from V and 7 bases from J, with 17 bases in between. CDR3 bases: TGTGCCAGTACTATCCGAGCGCAGTCAAATTCACCCCTCCACTTT. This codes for CASTIRAQSNSPLHF.

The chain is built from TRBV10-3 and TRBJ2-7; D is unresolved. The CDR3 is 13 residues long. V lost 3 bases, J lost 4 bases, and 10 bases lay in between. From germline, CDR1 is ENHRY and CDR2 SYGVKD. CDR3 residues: CAISDIRGYEQYF. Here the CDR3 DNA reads TGTGCCATCAGTGATATCCGAGGATACGAGCAGTACTTC.

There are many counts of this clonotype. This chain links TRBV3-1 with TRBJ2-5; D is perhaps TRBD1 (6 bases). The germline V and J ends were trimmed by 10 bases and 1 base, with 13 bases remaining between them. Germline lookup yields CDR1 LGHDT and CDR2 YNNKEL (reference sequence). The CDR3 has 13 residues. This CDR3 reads CATRQGSQETQYF. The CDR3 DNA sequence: TGTGCCACCAGGCAGGGGTCCCAAGAGACCCAGTACTTC.

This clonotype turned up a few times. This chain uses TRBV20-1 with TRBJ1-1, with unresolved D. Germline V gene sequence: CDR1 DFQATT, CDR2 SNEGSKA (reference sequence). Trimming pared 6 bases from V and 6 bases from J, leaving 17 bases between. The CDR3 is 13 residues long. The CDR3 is CSATAPGSPEAFF. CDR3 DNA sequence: TGCAGTGCCACGGCCCCGGGTAGTCCTGAAGCTTTCTTT.

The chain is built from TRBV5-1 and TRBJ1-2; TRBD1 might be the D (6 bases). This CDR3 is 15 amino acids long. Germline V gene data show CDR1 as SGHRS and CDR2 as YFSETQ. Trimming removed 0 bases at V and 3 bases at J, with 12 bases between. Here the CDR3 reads CASSLEGHLDYGYTF. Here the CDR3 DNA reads TGCGCCAGCAGCTTGGAGGGACACCTAGACTATGGCTACACCTTC.

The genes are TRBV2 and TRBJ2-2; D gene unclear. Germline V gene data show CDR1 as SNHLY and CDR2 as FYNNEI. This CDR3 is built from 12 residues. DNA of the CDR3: TGTGCATTACAGAGTGGGCCCGGGGAGCTGTTTTTT. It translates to CALQSGPGELFF.

Written as DNA, the CDR3 is TGTGCCATCAGTGAGAACAGCGGGATTCGTTCACCCCTCCACTTT. It translates to CAISENSGIRSPLHF. The chain has TRBV10-3 and TRBJ1-6, with unresolved D. The germline CDR1 and CDR2 sequences are ENHRY and SYGVKD. Trimming shortened V by 2 bases and J by 9 bases, and 14 bases separated the two germline ends. The CDR3 length is 15 residues.

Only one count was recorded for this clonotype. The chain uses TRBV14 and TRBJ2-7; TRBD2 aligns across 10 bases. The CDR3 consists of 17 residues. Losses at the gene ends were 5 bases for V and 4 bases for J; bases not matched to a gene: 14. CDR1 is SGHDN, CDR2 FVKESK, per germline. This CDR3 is CASSAGPLSGRDYEQYF. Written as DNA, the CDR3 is TGTGCCAGCAGCGCCGGGCCTTTGAGCGGGAGGGATTACGAGCAGTACTTC.

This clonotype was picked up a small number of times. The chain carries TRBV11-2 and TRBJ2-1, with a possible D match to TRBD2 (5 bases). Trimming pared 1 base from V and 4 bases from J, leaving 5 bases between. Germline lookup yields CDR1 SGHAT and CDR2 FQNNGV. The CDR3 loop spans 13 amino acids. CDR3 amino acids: CASSLVAYNEQFF. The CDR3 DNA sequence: TGTGCCAGCAGCTTAGTAGCGTACAATGAGCAGTTCTTC. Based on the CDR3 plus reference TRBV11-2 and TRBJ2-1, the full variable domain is EAGVAQSPRYKIIEKRQSVAFWCNPISGHATLYWYQQILGQGPKLLIQFQNNGVVDDSQLPKDRFSAERLKGVDSTLKIQPAKLEDSAVYLCASSLVAYNEQFFGPGTRLTVL.

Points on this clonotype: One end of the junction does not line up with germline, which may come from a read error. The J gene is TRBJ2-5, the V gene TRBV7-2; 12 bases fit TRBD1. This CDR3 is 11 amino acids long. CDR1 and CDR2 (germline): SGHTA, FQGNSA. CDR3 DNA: TGTGCCAGCAGCTTAGAGGGACAGGGGGCCTTC. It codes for CASSLEGQGAF.